These 7 T cell receptor beta chains were all obtained from the same sample, sequenced in a study of blood T cell repertoires in COVID-19. The table came from immunoSEQ multiplex PCR; TCRdb's copy has only in-frame clones and leaves some out. The repertoire holds over 60,000 clones, around nine tenths seen once, with about a sixth in the top ten. The sequencing sample was made of peripheral blood. These receptors came from a woman aged 80 or older with active or convalescent COVID-19.

V is TRBV4-1 and J is TRBJ1-2, with no clear D. There are 17 residues in the CDR3. V was trimmed by 1 base and J by 3 bases, leaving 18 bases between them. Looked up from germline, CDR1 is MGHRA and CDR2 is YSYEKL. The CDR3 DNA reads TGCGCCAGCAGCCAAGCCCCTGAGGGTTCACGCGACTATGGCTACACCTTC. Protein sequence: CASSQAPEGSRDYGYTF.

The V gene is TRBV10-3, the J gene TRBJ1-5, with 7 nucleotides matching TRBD1. The germline V gene encodes CDR1 ENHRY and CDR2 SYGVKD. V lost 6 bases to trimming and J lost 3 bases; unmatched junction nucleotides: 5. The CDR3 loop spans 14 amino acids. CDR3 DNA: TGTGCCATCAGAGGGGACAGTTACAATCAGCCCCAGCATTTT. This codes for CAIRGDSYNQPQHF.

The chain links TRBV19 to TRBJ1-6; D may be TRBD1 (6 bases). This CDR3 has 16 residues. Germline loops: CDR1 LNHDA, CDR2 SQIVND (reference sequence). V was shortened by 3 bases and J by 0 bases, with 9 bases between the two germline ends. CDR3 sequence: CASSIGGSSYNSPLHF. CDR3 nucleotide sequence: TGTGCCAGTAGTATTGGGGGCAGCTCCTATAATTCACCCCTCCACTTT.

This chain joins TRBV7-2 and TRBJ2-7; 9 bases align to TRBD2. The V segment lost 1 base and the J segment 2 bases; nucleotides outside the gene matches: 0. Looked up from germline, CDR1 is SGHTA and CDR2 is FQGNSA. The CDR3 runs to 14 residues. The CDR3 here is CASSLGGGAYEQYF. CDR3 in DNA: TGTGCCAGCAGCTTAGGCGGGGGGGCCTACGAGCAGTACTTC.

The CDR3, as DNA: TGTGCCTACCCCCCCGAGCGCCATATAGATACGCAGTATTTT. Its protein is CAYPPERHIDTQYF. The chain joins TRBV6-6 to TRBJ2-3, with D uncertain. The CDR3 spans 14 residues. Germline loops: CDR1 MNHNY, CDR2 SVGAGI (reference sequence). The V gene lost 11 bases and the J gene lost 5 bases, with 20 bases spanning the gap.

The rearrangement uses TRBV4-1 and TRBJ1-4; no definite D call. Germline lookup yields CDR1 MGHRA and CDR2 YSYEKL. This CDR3 region has 15 residues. V lost 0 bases, J lost 8 bases, and 13 bases lay in between. The CDR3: CASSQDEGNREKLFF. The DNA of the CDR3 is TGCGCCAGCAGCCAAGATGAGGGCAATCGGGAAAAACTGTTTTTT.

V usage is TRBV6-5 and J usage is TRBJ1-2; D unresolved. V was pared by 5 bases and J by 4 bases, with 8 bases between. Germline V gives CDR1 MNHEY, CDR2 SVGAGI. The CDR3 is 12 amino acids. The CDR3 spells CASSLAGYGYTF. CDR3 bases: TGTGCCAGCAGTCTGGCAGGCTATGGCTACACCTTC.